This T cell receptor (beta chain) was identified during a study of blood T cell repertoires in COVID-19. At the level of the study: Acute-phase and convalescent COVID-19 samples originated in the United States, Italy and Spain.

The data were produced by immunoSEQ multiplex PCR, yet TCRdb's version contains in-frame clones alone and is incomplete. This sample yields more than 150,000 clones, of which about 87% are seen a single time; 2% to 3% belongs to the top ten. The CDR3 has 13 amino acids. V was pared by 9 bases and J by 1 base, with 9 bases between. The germline V gene encodes CDR1 LNHDA and CDR2 SQIVND (reference sequence). This sequence was found in a man between 35 and 55 years old with active or convalescent COVID-19. Sequences were obtained from peripheral blood. This chain connects TRBV19 to TRBJ2-2, with D uncertain. This CDR3 reads CASQTRNTGELFF. The CDR3 DNA follows: TGTGCCAGCCAGACAAGGAACACCGGGGAGCTGTTTTTT.